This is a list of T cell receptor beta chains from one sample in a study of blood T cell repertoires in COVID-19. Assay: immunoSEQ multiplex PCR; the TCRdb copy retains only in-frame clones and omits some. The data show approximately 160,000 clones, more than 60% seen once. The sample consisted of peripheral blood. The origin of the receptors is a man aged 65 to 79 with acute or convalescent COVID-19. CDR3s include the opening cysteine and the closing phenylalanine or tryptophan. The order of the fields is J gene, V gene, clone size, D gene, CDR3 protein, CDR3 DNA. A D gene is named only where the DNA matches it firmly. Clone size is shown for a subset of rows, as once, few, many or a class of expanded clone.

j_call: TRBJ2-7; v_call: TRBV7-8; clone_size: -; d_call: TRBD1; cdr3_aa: CASLQGWASYEQYF; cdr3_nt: TGTGCCAGCTTACAGGGGTGGGCCTCCTACGAGCAGTACTTC
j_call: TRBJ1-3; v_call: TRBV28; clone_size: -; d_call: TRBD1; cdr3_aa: CASSLDRAGNTIYF; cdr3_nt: TGTGCCAGCAGTTTAGACAGGGCGGGAAACACCATATATTTT
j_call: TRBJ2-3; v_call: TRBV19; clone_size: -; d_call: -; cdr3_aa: CASSILAGGSSTDTQYF; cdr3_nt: -
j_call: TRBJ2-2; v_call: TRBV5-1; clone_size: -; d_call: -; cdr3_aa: CASSLEAAGVRSTGELFF; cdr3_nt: TGCGCCAGCAGCTTGGAAGCGGCGGGTGTGCGAAGCACCGGGGAGCTGTTTTTT
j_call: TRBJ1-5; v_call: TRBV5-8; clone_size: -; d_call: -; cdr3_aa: CASSLGQLLNQPQHF; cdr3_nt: TGTGCCAGCAGCTTGGGACAGCTTTTAAATCAGCCCCAGCATTTT
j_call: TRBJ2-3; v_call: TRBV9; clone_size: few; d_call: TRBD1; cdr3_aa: CASSGTGSTDTQYF; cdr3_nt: TGTGCCAGCAGCGGGACAGGTTCCACAGATACGCAGTATTTT
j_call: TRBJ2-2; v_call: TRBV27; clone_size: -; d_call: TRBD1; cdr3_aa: CASRETGAPNTGELFF; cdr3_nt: TGTGCCAGCAGAGAAACAGGGGCCCCGAACACCGGGGAGCTGTTTTTT
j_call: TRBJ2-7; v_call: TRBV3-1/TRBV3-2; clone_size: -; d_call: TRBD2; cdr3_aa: CASSRPGTSGGTYEQYF; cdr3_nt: TGTGCCAGCAGCCGACCCGGGACTAGCGGGGGGACCTACGAGCAGTACTTC
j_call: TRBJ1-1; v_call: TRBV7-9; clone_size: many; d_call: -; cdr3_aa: CASSLDLGDSSVNTEAFF; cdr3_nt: TGTGCCAGCAGCTTAGATCTGGGCGACAGTTCGGTTAACACTGAAGCTTTCTTT
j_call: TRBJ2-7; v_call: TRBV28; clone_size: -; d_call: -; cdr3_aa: CASVLAGGSGTYEQYF; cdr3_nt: TGTGCCAGCGTCCTCGCCGGGGGTAGCGGAACCTACGAGCAGTACTTC
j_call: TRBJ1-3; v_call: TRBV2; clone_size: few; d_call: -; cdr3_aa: CASSGEGTHFSGNTIYF; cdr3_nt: TGTGCCAGCAGTGGGGAGGGGACCCACTTCTCTGGAAACACCATATATTTT
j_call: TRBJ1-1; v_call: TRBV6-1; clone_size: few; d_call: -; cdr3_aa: CASSEEFWEVNTEAFF; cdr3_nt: TGTGCCAGCAGTGAAGAGTTTTGGGAGGTGAACACTGAAGCTTTCTTT
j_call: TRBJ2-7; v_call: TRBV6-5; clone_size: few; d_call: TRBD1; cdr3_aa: CASSRPGTGDDEQYF; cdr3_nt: TGTGCCAGCAGTCGGCCCGGGACAGGGGACGACGAGCAGTACTTC
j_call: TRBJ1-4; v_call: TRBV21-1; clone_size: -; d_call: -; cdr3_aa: CASSKRDRGNEKLFF; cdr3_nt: TGTGCCAGCAGCAAGCGGGACAGGGGTAATGAAAAACTGTTTTTT
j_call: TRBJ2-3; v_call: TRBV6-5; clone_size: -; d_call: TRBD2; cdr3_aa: CASMVLAGFSDTQYF; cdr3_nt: TGTGCCAGCATGGTCCTAGCGGGATTTTCAGATACGCAGTATTTT
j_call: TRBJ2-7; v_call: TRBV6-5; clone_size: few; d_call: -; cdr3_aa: CATTAGEIAYEQYF; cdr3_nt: TGTGCCACCACCGCCGGGGAAATCGCCTACGAGCAGTACTTC
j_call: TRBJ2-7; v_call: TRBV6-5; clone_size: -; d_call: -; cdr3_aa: CASRTGTLSGEQYF; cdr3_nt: TGTGCCAGCAGGACCGGGACATTGTCGGGCGAGCAGTACTTC
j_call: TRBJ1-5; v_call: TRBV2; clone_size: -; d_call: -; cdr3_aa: CASSKTNSNQPQHF; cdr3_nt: TGTGCCAGCAGTAAAACAAATAGCAATCAGCCCCAGCATTTT
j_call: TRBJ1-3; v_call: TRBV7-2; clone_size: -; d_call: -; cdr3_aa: CASSLAQGTDTIYF; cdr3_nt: TGTGCCAGCAGCTTAGCTCAGGGCACAGACACCATATATTTT
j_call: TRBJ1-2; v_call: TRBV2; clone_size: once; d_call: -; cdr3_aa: CASRETRRDTNYGYTF; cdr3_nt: TGTGCCAGCAGGGAAACCAGGAGGGATACTAACTATGGCTACACCTTC